The T cell receptor (beta chain) described here comes from a study of human T cells and chemical hapten exposure (dated by TCRdb to the early 2020s). Notes on the research overall: For sensitization, 2% DPC in acetone was applied to a roughly 2 cm by roughly 2 cm area of upper inner arm skin. Weekly therapeutic DPC doses were additionally applied to the scalp of patients throughout the roughly 22-week study period. Patch testing was done on the upper back using Finn chambers containing 0.01% DPC, and results were scored after 6 days according to International Contact Dermatitis Research Group standards. Alopecia areata with under or over 50% scalp involvement, alopecia totalis and alopecia universalis were represented in the patient cohort, which was mostly female. Libraries were pooled for sequencing, and variation in per-sample TCR yields was attributed mainly to small differences in library volumes within the pool. This study followed changes in the peripheral blood TCR repertoire in vivo during primary and secondary sensitization of alopecia patients to the hapten diphenylcyclopropenone (DPC). Blood was sampled from patients pre-sensitization (week 0) and at 2, 6 and about 24 weeks after DPC sensitization. Blood for TCR sequencing was provided by twenty-nine alopecia patients at one to four time points (pre-sensitization, 2, 6 and 24 weeks).

The library was prepared using RACE. TCRdb lists the instrument as NextSeq 500. During library preparation, unique molecular identifiers were attached to individual cDNA molecules so that TCRs could be counted in a quantitative, reproducible way. Both TCR alpha and TCR beta chains were sequenced from each blood RNA sample. In the source study's methods: Samples had a median of about 90,000 TCRs, with a range from roughly 23,224 to 700,000. The Decombinator software suite was used to annotate the V, J and CDR3 of the TCR reads. To make PS versus PT1 abundance plots, every sample was subsampled to the same number of TCRs (28,000). TCRs were defined as expanded if absent before sensitization and observed at least eight times at the 2-week time point. TCRdb passed the public sequencing reads through fastp at Q25 and MiXCR, retaining productive beta sequences. Records with the same CDR3 protein are collapsed into one entry carrying the most frequent genes and DNA. TCRdb's processing, not the study's, gives the V and J calls here. In this sample the table shows 280,000 or so distinct CDR3 sequences, around 7.3% of which occur a single time. The leading ten clones occupy 0.9% to 1.5% of the sample.

Overall study outcomes, separate from this receptor: Repeated subsampling changed both the strength of the expansion versus patch-test correlation and the threshold at which that correlation became significant. Expanded TCRs formed significantly more large CDR3 similarity clusters than pre-sensitization or healthy control sets, consistent with antigen-driven responses. No change with DPC sensitization was found in the number of TCRs above 1 in 1000 frequency, and no evidence of global repertoire structure alterations was found. Alopecia, a presumed autoimmune disease, was present in all patients, so the immune response of the patients might differ from that of healthy individuals. The number of PT1 expanded TCRs positively correlated with patch test score, significant at thresholds 8, 16 and 32 but not 4.

CDR1 SGHTA and CDR2 FQGNSA were looked up in the germline V gene. V is cut back by 4 bases and J by 6 bases, with 15 bases in the junction unmatched. The CDR3 measures 16 amino acids from cysteine to phenylalanine. The kept DNA is CDR3 alone, 48 bases in frame from the first base. Explained via the paper, the time point label denotes: pre-sensitization, week 0. The treatment or condition label for this specimen denotes: therapeutic diphenylcyclopropenone sensitization with weekly scalp DPC. At each patch-test visit, blood was drawn before the patch test was applied. Eligible patients were aged 18 to 70, diagnosed with alopecia, deemed suitable for DPC therapy, and excluded if pregnant. Total RNA was extracted from unfractionated whole blood collected in Tempus Blood RNA tubes. There are many counts of this clonotype. This receptor's antigen is unknown. No base qualities exist here, and no much larger clone lies one base off it.

This receptor chain uses TRBV7-2 and TRBJ2-7; 7 nucleotides in the junction match TRBD1. Specimen: whole blood, collected in connection with sensitization to the hapten diphenylcyclopropenone (DPC). The origin of this receptor is a man aged 18 to 30 with alopecia areata. Some clones in this sample may be carry-over from other donors' samples. The DNA reads TGTGCCAGCAGCTCGAGCTACAGGGGTTGGTCATCCGAGCAGTACTTC. This encodes CASSSSYRGWSSEQYF.